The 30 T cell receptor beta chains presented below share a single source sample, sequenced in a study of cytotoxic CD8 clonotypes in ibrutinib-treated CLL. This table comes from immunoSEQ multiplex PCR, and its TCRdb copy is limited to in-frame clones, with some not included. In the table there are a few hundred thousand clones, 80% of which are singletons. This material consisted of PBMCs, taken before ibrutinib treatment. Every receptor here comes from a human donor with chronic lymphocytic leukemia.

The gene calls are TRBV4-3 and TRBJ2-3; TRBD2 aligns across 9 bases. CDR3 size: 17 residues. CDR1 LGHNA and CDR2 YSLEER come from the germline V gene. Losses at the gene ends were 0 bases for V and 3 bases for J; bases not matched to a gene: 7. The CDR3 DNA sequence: TGCGCCAGCAGCCAAGATCGTAGCGGGAGTGGTACAGATACGCAGTATTTT. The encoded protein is CASSQDRSGSGTDTQYF.

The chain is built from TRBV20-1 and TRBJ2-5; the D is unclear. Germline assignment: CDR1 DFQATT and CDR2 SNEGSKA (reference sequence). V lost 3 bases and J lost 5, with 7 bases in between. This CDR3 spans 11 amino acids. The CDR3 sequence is CSARVVETQYF. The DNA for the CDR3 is TGCAGTGCTAGGGTGGTGGAGACCCAGTACTTC.

CDR3 in DNA: TGTGCCAGCAGCACTAGCGGGAGGGACCGGGCCGAGCAGTACTTC. Amino acids: CASSTSGRDRAEQYF. V usage is TRBV11-1 and J usage is TRBJ2-7; 13 bases match TRBD2. CDR3 length: 15 residues. From germline, CDR1 is SGHAT and CDR2 FQDESV (reference sequence). After removal of 5 bases from V and 6 bases from J, the junction contained 7 bases not matched to a gene.

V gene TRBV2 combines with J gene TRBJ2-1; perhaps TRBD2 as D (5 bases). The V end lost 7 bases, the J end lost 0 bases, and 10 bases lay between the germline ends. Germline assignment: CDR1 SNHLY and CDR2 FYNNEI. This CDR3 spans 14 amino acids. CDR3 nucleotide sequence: TGTGCCAGCAAACGACTATTCTCCTACAATGAGCAGTTCTTC. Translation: CASKRLFSYNEQFF.

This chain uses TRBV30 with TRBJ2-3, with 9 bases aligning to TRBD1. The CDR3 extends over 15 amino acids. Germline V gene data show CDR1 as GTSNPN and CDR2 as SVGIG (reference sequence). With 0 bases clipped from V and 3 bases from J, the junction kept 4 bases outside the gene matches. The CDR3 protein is CAWSVVGQGTDTQYF. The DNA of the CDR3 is TGTGCCTGGAGTGTAGTGGGACAGGGAACAGATACGCAGTATTTT.

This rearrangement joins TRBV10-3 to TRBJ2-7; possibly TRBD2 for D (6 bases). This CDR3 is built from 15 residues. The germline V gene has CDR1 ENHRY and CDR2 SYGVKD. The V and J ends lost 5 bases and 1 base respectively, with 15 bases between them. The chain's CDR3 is CAISPGVGGSYEQYF. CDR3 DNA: TGTGCCATCAGTCCGGGGGTCGGGGGTTCCTACGAGCAGTACTTC.

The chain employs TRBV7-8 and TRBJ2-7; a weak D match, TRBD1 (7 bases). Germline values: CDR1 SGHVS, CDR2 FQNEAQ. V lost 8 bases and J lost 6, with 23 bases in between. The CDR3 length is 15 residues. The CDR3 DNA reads TGTGCCAGCTATCGGGAGCCAGGGGGATCGGGCGAGCAGTACTTC. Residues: CASYREPGGSGEQYF.

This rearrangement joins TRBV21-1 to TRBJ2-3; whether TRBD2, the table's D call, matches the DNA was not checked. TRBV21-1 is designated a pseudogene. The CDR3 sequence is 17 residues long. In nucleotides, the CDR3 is TGTGCCAGCAGCAAAGAGTTTCTGCGGATTTGCACAGATACGCAGTATTTT. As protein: CASSKEFLRICTDTQYF.

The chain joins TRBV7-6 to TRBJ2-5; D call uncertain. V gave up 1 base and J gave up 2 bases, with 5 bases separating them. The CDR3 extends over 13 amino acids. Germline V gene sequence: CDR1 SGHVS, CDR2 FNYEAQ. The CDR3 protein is CASSLGNQETQYF. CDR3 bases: TGTGCCAGCAGCTTAGGGAATCAAGAGACCCAGTACTTC.

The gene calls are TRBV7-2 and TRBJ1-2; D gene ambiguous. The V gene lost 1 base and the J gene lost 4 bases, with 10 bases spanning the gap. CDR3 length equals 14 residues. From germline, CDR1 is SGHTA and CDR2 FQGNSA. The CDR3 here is CASSLDWQSYGYTF. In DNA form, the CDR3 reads TGTGCCAGCAGCTTAGATTGGCAGAGCTATGGCTACACCTTC.

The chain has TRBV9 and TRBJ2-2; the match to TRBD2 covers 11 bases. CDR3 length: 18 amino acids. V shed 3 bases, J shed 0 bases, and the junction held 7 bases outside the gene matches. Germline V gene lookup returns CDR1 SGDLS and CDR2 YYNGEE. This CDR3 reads CASSGAGTSGANTGELFF. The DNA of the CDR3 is TGTGCCAGCAGCGGCGCCGGGACTAGCGGCGCGAACACCGGGGAGCTGTTTTTT.

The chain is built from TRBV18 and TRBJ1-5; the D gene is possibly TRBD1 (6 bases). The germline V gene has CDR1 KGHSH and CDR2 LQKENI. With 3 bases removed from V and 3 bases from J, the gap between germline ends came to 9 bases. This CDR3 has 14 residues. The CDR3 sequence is CASSPTGYNQPQHF. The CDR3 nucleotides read TGTGCCAGCTCACCTACAGGGTACAATCAGCCCCAGCATTTT.

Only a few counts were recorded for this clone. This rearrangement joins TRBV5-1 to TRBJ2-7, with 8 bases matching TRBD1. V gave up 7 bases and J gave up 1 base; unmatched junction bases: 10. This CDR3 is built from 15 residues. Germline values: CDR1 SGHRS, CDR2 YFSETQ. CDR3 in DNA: TGCGCCAGCGCCCAGGGACAGGACGAGTCCTACGAGCAGTACTTC. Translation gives CASAQGQDESYEQYF.

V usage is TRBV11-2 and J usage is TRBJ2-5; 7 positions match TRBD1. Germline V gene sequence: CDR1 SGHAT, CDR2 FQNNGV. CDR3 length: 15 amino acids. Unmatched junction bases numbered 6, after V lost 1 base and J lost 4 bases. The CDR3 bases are TGTGCCAGCAGCTTAGGGGACAGATCCCCAGAGACCCAGTACTTC. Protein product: CASSLGDRSPETQYF. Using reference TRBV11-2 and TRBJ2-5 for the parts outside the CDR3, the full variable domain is EAGVAQSPRYKIIEKRQSVAFWCNPISGHATLYWYQQILGQGPKLLIQFQNNGVVDDSQLPKDRFSAERLKGVDSTLKIQPAKLEDSAVYLCASSLGDRSPETQYFGPGTRLLVL.

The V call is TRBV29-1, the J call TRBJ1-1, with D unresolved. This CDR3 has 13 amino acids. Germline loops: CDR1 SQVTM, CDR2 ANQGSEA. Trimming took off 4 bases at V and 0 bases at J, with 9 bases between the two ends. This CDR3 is CSVAKEMNTEAFF. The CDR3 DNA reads TGCAGCGTTGCAAAGGAAATGAACACTGAAGCTTTCTTT.

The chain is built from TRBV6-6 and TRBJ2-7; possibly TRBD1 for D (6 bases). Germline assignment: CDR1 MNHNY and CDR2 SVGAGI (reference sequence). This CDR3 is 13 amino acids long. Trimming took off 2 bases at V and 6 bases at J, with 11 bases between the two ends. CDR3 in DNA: TGTGCCAGCAGTTACGCACAGGGCGGCGAGCAGTACTTC. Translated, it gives CASSYAQGGEQYF.

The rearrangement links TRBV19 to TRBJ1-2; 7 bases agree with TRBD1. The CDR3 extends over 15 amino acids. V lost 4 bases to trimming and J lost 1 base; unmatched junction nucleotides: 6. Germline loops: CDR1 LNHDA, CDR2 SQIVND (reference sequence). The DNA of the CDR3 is TGTGCCAGTAGTAAATGGGACAGTAGTAACTATGGCTACACCTTC. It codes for CASSKWDSSNYGYTF.

DNA for the CDR3: TGTGCCTACCAGGTCGGTCGGGAGCAGTACTTC. Translation gives CAYQVGREQYF. The chain is built from TRBV30 and TRBJ2-7; D remains unclear. V lost 7 bases, J lost 7 bases, and 14 bases lay in between. The CDR3 runs to 11 residues. Germline V gene data show CDR1 as GTSNPN and CDR2 as SVGIG (reference sequence).

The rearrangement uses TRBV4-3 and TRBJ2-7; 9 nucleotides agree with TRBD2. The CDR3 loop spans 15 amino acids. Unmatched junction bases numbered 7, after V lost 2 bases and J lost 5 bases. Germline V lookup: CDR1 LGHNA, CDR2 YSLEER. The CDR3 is CASSQTLAGVDEQYF. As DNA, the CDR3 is TGCGCCAGCAGCCAAACTTTAGCGGGAGTCGACGAGCAGTACTTC.

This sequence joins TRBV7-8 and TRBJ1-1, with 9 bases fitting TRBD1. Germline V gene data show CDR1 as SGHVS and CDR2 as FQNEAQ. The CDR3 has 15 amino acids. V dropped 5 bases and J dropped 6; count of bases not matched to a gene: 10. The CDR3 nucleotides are TGTGCCAGCAGCAGGTACGGGACAGGGAGACCTGAAGCTTTCTTT. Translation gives CASSRYGTGRPEAFF.

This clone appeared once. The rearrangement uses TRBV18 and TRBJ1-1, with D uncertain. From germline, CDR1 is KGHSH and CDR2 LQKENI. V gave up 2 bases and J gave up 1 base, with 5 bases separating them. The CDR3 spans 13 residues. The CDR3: CASSPGGNTEAFF. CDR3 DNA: TGTGCCAGCTCACCAGGAGGGAACACTGAAGCTTTCTTT. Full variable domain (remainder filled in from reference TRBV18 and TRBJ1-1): NAGVMQNPRHLVRRRGQEARLRCSPMKGHSHVYWYRQLPEEGLKFMVYLQKENIIDESGMPKERFSAEFPKEGPSILRIQQVVRGDSAAYFCASSPGGNTEAFFGQGTRLTVV.

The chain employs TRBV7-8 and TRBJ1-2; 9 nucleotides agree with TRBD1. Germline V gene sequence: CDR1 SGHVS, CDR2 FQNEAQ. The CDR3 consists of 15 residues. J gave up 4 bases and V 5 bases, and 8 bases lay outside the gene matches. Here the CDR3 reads CASSENRDRAYGYTF. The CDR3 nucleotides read TGTGCCAGCAGCGAAAACCGGGACAGGGCCTATGGCTACACCTTC.

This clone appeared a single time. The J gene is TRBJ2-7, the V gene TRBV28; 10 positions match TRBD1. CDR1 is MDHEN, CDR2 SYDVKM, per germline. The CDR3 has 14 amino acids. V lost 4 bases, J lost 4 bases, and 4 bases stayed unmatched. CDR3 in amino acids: CASSSGTGVYEQYF. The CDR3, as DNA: TGTGCCAGCAGTTCCGGGACAGGGGTATACGAGCAGTACTTC.

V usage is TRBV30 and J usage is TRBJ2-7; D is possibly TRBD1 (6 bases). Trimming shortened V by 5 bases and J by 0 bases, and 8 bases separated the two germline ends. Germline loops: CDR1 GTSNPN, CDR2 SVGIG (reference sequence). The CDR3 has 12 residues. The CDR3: CAWGQSSYEQYF. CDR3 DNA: TGTGCCTGGGGACAGAGCTCCTACGAGCAGTACTTC.

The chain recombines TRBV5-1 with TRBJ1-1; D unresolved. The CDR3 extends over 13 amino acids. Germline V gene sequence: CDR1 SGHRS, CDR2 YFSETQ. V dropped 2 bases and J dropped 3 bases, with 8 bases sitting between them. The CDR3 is CASSFSGDTEAFF. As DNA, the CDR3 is TGCGCCAGCAGCTTCTCCGGGGACACTGAAGCTTTCTTT.

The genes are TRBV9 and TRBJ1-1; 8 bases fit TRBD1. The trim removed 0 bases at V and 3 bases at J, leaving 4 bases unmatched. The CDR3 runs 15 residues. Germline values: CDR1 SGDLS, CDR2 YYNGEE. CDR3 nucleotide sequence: TGTGCCAGCAGCGTAGAGCCGACAGGGGACACTGAAGCTTTCTTT. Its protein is CASSVEPTGDTEAFF.

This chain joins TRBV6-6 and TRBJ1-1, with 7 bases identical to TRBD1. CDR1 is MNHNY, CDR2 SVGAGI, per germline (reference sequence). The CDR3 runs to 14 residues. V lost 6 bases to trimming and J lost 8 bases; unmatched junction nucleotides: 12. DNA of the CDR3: TGTGCCAGCAGACACCAGACAGGGACCGGGGAAGCTTTCTTT. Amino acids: CASRHQTGTGEAFF.

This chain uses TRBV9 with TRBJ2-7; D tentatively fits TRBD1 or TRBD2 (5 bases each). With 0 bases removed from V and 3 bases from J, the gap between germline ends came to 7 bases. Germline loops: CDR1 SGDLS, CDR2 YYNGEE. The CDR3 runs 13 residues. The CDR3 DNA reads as TGTGCCAGCAGCGTAGGAGGGGACTACGAGCAGTACTTC. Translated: CASSVGGDYEQYF.

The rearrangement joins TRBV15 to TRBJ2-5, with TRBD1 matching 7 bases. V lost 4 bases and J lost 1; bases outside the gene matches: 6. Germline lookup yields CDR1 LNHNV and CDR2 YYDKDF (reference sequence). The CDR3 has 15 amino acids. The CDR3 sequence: CATSTYRGVQETQYF. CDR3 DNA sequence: TGTGCCACCAGCACCTACAGGGGAGTCCAAGAGACCCAGTACTTC. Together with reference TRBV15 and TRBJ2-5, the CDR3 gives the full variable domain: DAMVIQNPRYQVTQFGKPVTLSCSQTLNHNVMYWYQQKSSQAPKLLFHYYDKDFNNEADTPDNFQSRRPNTSFCFLDIRSPGLGDTAMYLCATSTYRGVQETQYFGPGTRLLVL.

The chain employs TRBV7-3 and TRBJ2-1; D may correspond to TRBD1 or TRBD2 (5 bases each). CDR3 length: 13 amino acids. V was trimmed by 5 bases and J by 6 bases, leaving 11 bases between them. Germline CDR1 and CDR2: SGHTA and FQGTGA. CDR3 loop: CASSKGPINEQFF. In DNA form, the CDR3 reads TGTGCCAGCAGCAAGGGACCTATCAATGAGCAGTTCTTC.